This T cell receptor beta chain derives from a study of cytomegalovirus exposure and HLA in healthy donors. Notes on the study in general: In a later analysis, TCR association rates varied by HLA locus: DRB1 most, HLA-C fewest. Cytomegalovirus-associated TCR beta chains were listed, numbering more than 150. Trimming of TCR beta V- and J-genes showed a link, identified in a later analysis, to a missense DCLRE1C variant.

The donors comprised healthy bone marrow donors. In regard to this clone: No antigen is known for it.

The PCR employed 60 Vbeta primers together with 13 Jbeta primers. Repertoires were generated with immunoSEQ multiplex PCR, while TCRdb's copy carries only in-frame clones and drops some. The sample yields more than 150,000 clones, approximately 82% seen once. Sequencing was done on a sample of PBMCs. This TCR came from a male donor in good health and CMV-seronegative.

The CDR3 DNA sequence: TGTGCCAGCAGCAAGACTAGCGGGAGGCAAGATACGCAGTATTTT. It encodes CASSKTSGRQDTQYF. The rearrangement uses TRBV7-9 and TRBJ2-3, with 13 bases matching TRBD2. CDR1 is SEHNR and CDR2 is FQNEAQ in the germline V gene (reference sequence). V lost 5 bases and J lost 5; bases outside the gene matches: 4. The length of the CDR3 is 15 residues.